This T cell receptor beta chain is drawn from a study of T cell changes during pregnancy in multiple sclerosis. The germline gives CDR1 SQVTM, CDR2 ANQGSEA. CDR3 size: 14 residues. J was trimmed by 0 bases and V by 3 bases; bases with no gene match: 2. Data came from immunoSEQ multiplex PCR; TCRdb stores just in-frame clones and leaves some out. The sample yields tens of thousands of clones, about 92% seen once. This TCR came from a female donor with multiple sclerosis, enrolled in a pregnancy study. This material consisted of CD4+ T cells from peripheral blood mononuclear cells, taken in the third trimester of pregnancy. This sequence joins TRBV29-1 and TRBJ1-2; 9 nucleotides align to TRBD1. In DNA form, the CDR3 reads TGCAGCGTTGAGGGGACAGGGTCTAACTATGGCTACACCTTC. Amino acid sequence: CSVEGTGSNYGYTF. Looking up the rest from reference TRBV29-1 and TRBJ1-2 gives the full variable domain: SAVISQKPSRDICQRGTSLTIQCQVDSQVTMMFWYRQQPGQSLTLIATANQGSEATYESGFVIDKFPISRPNLTFSTLTVSNMSPEDSSIYLCSVEGTGSNYGYTFGSGTRLTVV.